This record concerns one T cell receptor (beta chain) sequence. Its antigen is still unknown. A much bigger clone sits one base away, suggesting this may be a read error. The data were taken from a study of breast tumors, draining lymph nodes, adjacent tissues. Points from the study as a whole: Luminal-like breast cancer showed significantly higher tumor–nontumor repertoire similarity than basal-like. That most tumor T cells come from lymph nodes remained unproven. Compared with lymph nodes, tumors were less diverse; compared with nontumor tissue, more.

Breast cancer patients provided tissue from their axillary draining lymph nodes. TCRdb used MiXCR to reprocess the multiplex PCR reads, holding one entry per CDR3 protein. The table includes about 80,000 distinct CDR3 sequences, about 20% detected once. CDR1 and CDR2 (germline): MGHRA, YSYEKL. The CDR3 is 14 residues long. This TCR was recovered from a female donor with breast cancer. Some clones in this sample may be carry-over from other donors' samples. This rearrangement joins TRBV4-1 to TRBJ1-2, with TRBD1 as a possible D gene (5 bases). The source material was axillary lymph node tissue. The CDR3 sequence is CASSQERQGYGCTF. The CDR3 bases are TGCGCCAGCAGCCAAGAAAGGCAGGGCTATGGCTGCACCTTC.